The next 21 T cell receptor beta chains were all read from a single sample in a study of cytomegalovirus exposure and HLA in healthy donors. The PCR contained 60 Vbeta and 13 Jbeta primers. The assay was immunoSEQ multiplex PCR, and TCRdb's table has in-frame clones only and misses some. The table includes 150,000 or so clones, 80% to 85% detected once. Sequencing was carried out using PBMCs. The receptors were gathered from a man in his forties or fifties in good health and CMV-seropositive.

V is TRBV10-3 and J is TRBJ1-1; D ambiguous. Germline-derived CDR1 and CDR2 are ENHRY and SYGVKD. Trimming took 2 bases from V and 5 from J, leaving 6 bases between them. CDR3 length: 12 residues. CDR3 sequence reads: CAISEAGTEAFF. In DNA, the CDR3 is TGTGCCATCAGTGAGGCCGGGACTGAAGCTTTCTTT.

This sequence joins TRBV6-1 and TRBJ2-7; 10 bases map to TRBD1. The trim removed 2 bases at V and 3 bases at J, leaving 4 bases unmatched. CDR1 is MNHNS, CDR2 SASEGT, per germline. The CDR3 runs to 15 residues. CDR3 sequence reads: CASSELGTGVYEQYF. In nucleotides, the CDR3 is TGTGCCAGCAGTGAATTGGGGACAGGGGTCTACGAGCAGTACTTC.

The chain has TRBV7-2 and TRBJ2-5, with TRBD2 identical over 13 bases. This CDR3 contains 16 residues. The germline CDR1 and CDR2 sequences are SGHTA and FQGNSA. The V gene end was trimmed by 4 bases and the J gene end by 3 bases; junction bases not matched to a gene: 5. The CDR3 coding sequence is TGTGCCAGCAGCTCTGGACTAGCGGGAGTAAAAGAGACCCAGTACTTC. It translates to CASSSGLAGVKETQYF.

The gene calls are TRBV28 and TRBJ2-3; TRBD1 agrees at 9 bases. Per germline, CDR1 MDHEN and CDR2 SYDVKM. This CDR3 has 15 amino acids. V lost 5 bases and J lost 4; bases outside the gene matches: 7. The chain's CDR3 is CASSRPDRGPDTQYF. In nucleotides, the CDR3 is TGTGCCAGCAGTCGCCCGGACAGGGGACCAGATACGCAGTATTTT.

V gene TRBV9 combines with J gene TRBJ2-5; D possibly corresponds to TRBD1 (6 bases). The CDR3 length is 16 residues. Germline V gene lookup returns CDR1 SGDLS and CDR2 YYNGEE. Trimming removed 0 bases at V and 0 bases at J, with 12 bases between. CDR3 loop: CASSVGPHRDQETQYF. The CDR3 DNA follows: TGTGCCAGCAGCGTAGGCCCTCACAGGGACCAAGAGACCCAGTACTTC.

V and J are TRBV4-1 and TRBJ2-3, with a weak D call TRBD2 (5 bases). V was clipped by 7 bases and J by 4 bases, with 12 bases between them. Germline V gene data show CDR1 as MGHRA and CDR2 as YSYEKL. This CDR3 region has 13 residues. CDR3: CASTKDLADTQYF. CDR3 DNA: TGCGCCAGCACTAAGGACTTAGCAGATACGCAGTATTTT.

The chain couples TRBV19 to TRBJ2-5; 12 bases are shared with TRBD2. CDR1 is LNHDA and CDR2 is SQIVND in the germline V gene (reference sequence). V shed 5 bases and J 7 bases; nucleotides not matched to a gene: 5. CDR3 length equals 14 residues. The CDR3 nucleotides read TGTGCCAGTAGTCCACGGACTAGCGGGATGACCCAGTACTTC. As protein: CASSPRTSGMTQYF.

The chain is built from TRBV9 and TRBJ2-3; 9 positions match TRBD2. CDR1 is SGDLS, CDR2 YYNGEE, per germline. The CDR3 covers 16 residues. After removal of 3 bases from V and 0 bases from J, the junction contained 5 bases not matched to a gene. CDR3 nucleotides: TGTGCCAGCAGCGGGGGACTAGCCCAGAGCACAGATACGCAGTATTTT. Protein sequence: CASSGGLAQSTDTQYF.

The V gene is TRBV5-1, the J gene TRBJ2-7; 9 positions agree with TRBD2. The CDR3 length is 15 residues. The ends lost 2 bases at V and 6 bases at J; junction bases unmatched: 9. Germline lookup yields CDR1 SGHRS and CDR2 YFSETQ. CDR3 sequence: CASSFGAGGTSEQYF. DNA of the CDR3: TGCGCCAGCAGCTTCGGGGCGGGGGGGACGTCCGAGCAGTACTTC.

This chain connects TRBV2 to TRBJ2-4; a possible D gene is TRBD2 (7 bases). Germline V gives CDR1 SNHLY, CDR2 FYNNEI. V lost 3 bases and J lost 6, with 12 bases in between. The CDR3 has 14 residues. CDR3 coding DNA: TGTGCCAGCAGTGAGGGGGGGCTTGGAAACATTCAGTACTTC. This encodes CASSEGGLGNIQYF.

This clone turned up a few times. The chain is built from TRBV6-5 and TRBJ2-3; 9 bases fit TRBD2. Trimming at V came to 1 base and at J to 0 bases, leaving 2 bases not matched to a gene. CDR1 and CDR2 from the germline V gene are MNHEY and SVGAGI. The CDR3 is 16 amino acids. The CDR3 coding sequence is TGTGCCAGCAGTTACTTCGCGGGGGGGAGCACAGATACGCAGTATTTT. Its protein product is CASSYFAGGSTDTQYF.

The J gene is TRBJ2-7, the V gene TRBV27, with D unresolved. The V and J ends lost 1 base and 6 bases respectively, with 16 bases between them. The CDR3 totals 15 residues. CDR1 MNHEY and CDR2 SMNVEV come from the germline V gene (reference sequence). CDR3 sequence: CASSLLGSQPFEQYF. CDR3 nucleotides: TGTGCCAGCAGTTTATTAGGTAGCCAGCCTTTCGAGCAGTACTTC.

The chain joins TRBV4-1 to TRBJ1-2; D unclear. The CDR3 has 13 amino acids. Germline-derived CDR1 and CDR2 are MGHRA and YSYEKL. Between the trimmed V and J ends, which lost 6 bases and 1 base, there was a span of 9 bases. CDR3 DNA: TGCGCCAGCAGTCCACGCGATAACTATGGCTACACCTTC. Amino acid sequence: CASSPRDNYGYTF.

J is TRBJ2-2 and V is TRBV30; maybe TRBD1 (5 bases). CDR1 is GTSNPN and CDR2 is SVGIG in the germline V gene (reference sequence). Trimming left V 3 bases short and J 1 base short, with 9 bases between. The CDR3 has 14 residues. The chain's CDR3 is CAWRVTGNTGELFF. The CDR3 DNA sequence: TGTGCCTGGAGAGTAACAGGGAACACCGGGGAGCTGTTTTTT. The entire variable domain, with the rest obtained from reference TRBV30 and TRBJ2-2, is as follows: SQTIHQWPATLVQPVGSPLSLECTVEGTSNPNLYWYRQAAGRGLQLLFYSVGIGQISSEVPQNLSASRPQDRQFILSSKKLLLSDSGFYLCAWRVTGNTGELFFGEGSRLTVL.

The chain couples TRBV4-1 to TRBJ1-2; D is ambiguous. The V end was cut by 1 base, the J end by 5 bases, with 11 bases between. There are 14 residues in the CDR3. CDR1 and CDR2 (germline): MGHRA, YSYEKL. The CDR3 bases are TGCGCCAGCAGCCAAGTGGTAGGAGTATATGGCTACACCTTC. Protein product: CASSQVVGVYGYTF.

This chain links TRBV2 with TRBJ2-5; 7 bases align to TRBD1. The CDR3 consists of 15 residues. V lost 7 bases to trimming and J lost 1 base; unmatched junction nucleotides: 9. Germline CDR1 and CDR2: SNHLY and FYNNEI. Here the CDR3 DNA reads TGTGCCAGCAAGATTGGGACAGAGACCCAAGAGACCCAGTACTTC. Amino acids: CASKIGTETQETQYF.

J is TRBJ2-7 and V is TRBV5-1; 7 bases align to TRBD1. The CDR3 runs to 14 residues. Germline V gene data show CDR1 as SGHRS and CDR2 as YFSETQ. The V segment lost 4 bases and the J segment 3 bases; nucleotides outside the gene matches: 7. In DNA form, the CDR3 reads TGCGCCAGCAGCACAACCGGGACAGTCTACGAGCAGTACTTC. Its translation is CASSTTGTVYEQYF. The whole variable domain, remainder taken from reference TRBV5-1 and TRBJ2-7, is KAGVTQTPRYLIKTRGQQVTLSCSPISGHRSVSWYQQTPGQGLQFLFEYFSETQRNKGNFPGRFSGRQFSNSRSEMNVSTLELGDSALYLCASSTTGTVYEQYFGPGTRLTVT.

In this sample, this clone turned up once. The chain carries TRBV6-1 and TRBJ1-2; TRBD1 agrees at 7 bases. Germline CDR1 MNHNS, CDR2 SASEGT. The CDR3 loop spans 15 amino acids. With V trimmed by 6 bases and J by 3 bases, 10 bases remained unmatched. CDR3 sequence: CASRYTGVYHYGYTF. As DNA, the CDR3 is TGTGCCAGCAGGTATACAGGGGTCTATCACTATGGCTACACCTTC.

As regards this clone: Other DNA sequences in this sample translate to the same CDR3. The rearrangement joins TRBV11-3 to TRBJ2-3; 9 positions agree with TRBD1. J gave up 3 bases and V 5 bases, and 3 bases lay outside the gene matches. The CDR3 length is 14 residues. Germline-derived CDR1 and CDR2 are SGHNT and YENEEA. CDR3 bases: TGTGCCAGCAGCCTCGGACAGGGGACAGATACGCAGTATTTT. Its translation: CASSLGQGTDTQYF.

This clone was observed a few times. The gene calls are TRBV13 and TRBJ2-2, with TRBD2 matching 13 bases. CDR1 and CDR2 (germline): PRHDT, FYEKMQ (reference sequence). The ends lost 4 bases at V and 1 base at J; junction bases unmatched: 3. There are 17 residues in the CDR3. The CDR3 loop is CASSSGTSGMNTGELFF. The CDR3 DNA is TGTGCCAGCAGCTCCGGGACTAGCGGGATGAACACCGGGGAGCTGTTTTTT.

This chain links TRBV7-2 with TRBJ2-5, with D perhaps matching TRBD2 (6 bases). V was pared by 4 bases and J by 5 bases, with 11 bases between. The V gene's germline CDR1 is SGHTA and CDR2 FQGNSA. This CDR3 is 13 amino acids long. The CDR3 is CASSSGLQETQYF. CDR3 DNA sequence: TGTGCCAGCAGCTCGGGACTTCAGGAGACCCAGTACTTC. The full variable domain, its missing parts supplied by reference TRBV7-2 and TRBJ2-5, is GAGVSQSPSNKVTEKGKDVELRCDPISGHTALYWYRQSLGQGLEFLIYFQGNSAPDKSGLPSDRFSAERTGGSVSTLTIQRTQQEDSAVYLCASSSGLQETQYFGPGTRLLVL.